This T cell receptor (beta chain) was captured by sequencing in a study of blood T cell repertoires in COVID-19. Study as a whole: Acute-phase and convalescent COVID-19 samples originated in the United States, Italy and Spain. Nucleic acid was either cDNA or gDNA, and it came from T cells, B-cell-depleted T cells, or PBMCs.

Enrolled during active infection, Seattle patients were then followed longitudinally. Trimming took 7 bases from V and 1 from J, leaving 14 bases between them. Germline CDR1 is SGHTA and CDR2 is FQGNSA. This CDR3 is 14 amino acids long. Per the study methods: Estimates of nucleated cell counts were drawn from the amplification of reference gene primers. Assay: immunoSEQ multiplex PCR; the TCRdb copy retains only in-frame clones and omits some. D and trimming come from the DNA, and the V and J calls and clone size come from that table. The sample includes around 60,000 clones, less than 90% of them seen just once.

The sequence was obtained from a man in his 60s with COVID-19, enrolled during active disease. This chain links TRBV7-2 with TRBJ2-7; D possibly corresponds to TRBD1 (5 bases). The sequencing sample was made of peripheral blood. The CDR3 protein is CASIRGTDSYEQYF. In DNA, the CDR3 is TGTGCCAGCATAAGGGGTACGGATTCCTACGAGCAGTACTTC.